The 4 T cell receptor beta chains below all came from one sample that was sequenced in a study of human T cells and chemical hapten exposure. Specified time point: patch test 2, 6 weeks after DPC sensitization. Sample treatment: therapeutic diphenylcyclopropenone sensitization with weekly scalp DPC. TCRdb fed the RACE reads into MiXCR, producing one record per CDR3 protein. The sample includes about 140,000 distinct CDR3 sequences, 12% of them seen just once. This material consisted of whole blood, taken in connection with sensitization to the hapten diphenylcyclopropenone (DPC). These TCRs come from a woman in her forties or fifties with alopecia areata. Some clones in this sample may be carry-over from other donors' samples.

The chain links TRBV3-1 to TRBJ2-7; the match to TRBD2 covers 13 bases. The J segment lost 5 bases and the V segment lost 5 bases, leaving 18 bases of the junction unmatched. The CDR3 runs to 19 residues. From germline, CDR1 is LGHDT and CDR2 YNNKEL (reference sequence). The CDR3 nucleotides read TGTGCCAGCAGCTCCACCAGCCGGGGACTAGCGGGACCTGGCCACGAGCAGTACTTC. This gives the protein CASSSTSRGLAGPGHEQYF.

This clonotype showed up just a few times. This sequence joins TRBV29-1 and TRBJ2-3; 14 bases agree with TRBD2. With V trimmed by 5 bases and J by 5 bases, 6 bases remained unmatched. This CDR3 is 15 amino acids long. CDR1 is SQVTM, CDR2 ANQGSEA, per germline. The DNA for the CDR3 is TGCAGCGTTTCGGGACTAGCGGGAGTCAGAGATACGCAGTATTTT. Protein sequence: CSVSGLAGVRDTQYF.

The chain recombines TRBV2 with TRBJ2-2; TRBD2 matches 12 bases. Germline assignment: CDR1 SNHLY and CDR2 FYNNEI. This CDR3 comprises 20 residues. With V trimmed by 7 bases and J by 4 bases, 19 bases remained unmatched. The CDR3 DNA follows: TGTGCCAGCAACGTTGGTCAGAACTCGCTAGCGGGAGGGCCCACCGGGGAGCTGTTTTTT. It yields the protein CASNVGQNSLAGGPTGELFF.

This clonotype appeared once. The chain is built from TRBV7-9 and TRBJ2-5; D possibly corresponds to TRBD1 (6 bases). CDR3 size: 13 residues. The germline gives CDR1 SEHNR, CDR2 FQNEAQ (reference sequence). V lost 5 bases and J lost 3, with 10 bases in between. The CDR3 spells CASSRQEKETQYF. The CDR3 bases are TGTGCCAGCAGCCGACAGGAGAAAGAGACCCAGTACTTC.